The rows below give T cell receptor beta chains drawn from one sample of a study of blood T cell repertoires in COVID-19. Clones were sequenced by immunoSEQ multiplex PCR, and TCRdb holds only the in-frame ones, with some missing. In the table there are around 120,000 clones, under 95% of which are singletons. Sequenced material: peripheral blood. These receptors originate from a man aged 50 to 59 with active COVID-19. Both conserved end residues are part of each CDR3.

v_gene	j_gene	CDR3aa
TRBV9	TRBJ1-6	CASSLGQGTSPLHF
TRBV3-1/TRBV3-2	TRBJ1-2	CASSQDGGTSGYTF
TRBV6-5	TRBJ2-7	CASSSSGTGRYEQYF
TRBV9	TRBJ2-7	CASSVPTCMRAYEQYF
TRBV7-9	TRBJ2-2	CASSTRLGQGGTGELFF
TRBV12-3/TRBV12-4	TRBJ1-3	CASMGTVGNTIYF
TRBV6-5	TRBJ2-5	CASSWTRQETQYF
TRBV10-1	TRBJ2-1	CASALGDNEQFF
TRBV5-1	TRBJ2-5	CASKLAGSETQYF
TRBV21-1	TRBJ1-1	CASSKLGYTEAFF
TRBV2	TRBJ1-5	CASSNYIGANSNQPQHF
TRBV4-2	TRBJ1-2	CASSRLNSRGANYGYTF
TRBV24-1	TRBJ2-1	CATSPGTRGFSSYNEQFF
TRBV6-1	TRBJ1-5	CASSERGGVYSNQPQHF
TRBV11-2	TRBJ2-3	CASSLFLSGSTDTQYF
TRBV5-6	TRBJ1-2	CASSRGGIDGYTF
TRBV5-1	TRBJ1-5	CASSPYGQGDDQPQHF
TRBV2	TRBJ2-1	CASSLGLAYNEQFF
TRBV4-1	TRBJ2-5	CASSQGDRDQETQYF
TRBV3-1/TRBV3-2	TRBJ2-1	CASRSGGTYNEQFF
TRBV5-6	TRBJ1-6	CASGEGFNSPLHF
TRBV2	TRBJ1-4	CASSPPGQGVGKLFF
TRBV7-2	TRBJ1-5	CASSTGLGAGQPQHF
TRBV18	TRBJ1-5	CASSLDRNQPQHF
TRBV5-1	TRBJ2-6	CASNGDSGVSGANVLTF
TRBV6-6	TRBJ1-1	CASRSPEENTEAFF